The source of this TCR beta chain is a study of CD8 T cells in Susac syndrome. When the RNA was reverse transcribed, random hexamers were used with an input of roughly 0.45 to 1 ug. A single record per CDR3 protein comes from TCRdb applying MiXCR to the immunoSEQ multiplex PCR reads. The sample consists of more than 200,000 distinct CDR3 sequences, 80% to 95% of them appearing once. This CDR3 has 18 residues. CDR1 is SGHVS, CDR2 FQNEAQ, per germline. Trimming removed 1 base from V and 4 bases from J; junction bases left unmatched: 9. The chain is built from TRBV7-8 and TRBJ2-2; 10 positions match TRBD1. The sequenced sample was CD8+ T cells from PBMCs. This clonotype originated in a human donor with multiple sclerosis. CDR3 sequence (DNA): TGTGCCAGCAGCTTAGGAAGGCCGGGACAGGGGCCCACCGGGGAGCTGTTTTTT. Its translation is CASSLGRPGQGPTGELFF.